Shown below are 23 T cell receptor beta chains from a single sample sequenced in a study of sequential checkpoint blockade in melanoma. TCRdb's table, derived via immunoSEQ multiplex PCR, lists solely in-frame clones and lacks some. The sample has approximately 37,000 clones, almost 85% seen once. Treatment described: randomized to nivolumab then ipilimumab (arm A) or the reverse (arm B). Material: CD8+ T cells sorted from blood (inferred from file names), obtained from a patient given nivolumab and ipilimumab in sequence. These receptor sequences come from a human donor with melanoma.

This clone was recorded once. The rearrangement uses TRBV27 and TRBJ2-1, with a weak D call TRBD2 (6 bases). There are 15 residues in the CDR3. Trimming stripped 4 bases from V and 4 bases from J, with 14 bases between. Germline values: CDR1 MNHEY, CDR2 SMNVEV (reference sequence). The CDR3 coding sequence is TGTGCCAGCAGTTCCCTGGGGACTGAGTACAATGAGCAGTTCTTC. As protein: CASSSLGTEYNEQFF.

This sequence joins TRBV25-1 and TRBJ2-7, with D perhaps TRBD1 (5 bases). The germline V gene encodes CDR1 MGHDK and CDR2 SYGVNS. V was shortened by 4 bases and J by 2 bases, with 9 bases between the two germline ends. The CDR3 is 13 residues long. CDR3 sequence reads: CASSGGFPYEQYF. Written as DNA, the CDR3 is TGTGCCAGCAGTGGGGGCTTCCCCTACGAGCAGTACTTC.

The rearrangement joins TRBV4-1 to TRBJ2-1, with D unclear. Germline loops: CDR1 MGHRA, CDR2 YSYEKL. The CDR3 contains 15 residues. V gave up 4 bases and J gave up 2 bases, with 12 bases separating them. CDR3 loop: CASSLEHPTYNEQFF. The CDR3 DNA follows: TGCGCCAGCAGCCTTGAGCACCCGACCTACAATGAGCAGTTCTTC.

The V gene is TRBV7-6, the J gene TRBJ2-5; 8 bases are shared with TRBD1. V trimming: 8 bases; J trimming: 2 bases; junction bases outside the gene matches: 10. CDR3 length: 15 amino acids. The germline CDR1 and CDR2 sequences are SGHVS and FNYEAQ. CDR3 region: CASGQGYIPQETQYF. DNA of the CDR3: TGTGCCAGCGGACAGGGTTATATACCTCAAGAGACCCAGTACTTC. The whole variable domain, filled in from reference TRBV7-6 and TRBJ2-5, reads GAGVSQSPRYKVTKRGQDVALRCDPISGHVSLYWYRQALGQGPEFLTYFNYEAQQDKSGLPNDRFSAERPEGSISTLTIQRTEQRDSAMYRCASGQGYIPQETQYFGPGTRLLVL.

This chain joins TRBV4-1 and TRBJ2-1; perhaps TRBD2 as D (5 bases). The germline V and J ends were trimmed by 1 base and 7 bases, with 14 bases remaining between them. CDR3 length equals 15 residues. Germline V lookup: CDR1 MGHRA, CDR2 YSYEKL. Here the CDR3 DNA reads TGCGCCAGCAGCCAAGGGGCAGGACTTGGGAATGAGCAGTTCTTC. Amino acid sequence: CASSQGAGLGNEQFF.

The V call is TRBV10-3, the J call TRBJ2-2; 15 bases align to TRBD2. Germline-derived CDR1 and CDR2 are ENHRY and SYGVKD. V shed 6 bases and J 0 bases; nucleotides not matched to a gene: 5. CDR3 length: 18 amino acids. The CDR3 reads CAISTRTSGRANTGELFF. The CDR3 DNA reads TGTGCCATCAGCACCCGGACTAGCGGGAGGGCGAACACCGGGGAGCTGTTTTTT.

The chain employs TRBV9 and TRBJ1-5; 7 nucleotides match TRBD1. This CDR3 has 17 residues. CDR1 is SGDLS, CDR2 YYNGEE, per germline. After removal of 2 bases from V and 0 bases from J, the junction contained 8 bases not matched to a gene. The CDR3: CASSVKRGQSSNQPQHF. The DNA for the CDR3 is TGTGCCAGCAGCGTTAAGAGGGGACAGAGTAGCAATCAGCCCCAGCATTTT. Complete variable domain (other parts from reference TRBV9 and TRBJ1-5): DSGVTQTPKHLITATGQRVTLRCSPRSGDLSVYWYQQSLDQGLQFLIQYYNGEERAKGNILERFSAQQFPDLHSELNLSSLELGDSALYFCASSVKRGQSSNQPQHFGDGTRLSIL.

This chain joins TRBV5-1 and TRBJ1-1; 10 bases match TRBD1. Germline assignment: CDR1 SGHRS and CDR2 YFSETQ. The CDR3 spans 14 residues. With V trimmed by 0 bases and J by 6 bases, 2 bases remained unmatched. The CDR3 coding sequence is TGCGCCAGCAGCTTGGGACAGGGGGCTCCTGAAGCTTTCTTT. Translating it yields CASSLGQGAPEAFF.

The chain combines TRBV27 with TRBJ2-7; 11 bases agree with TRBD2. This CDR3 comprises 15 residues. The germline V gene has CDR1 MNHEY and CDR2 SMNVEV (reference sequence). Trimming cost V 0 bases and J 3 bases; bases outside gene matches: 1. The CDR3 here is CASSLSLAGVYEQYF. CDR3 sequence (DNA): TGTGCCAGCAGTTTATCACTAGCGGGAGTCTACGAGCAGTACTTC.

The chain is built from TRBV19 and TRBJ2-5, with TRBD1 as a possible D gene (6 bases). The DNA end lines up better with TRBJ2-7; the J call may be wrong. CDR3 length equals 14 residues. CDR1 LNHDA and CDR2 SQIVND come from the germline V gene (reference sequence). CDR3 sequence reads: CASSSAQGSYEQYF. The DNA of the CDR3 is TGTGCCAGTAGTTCAGCACAGGGATCCTACGAGCAGTACTTC.

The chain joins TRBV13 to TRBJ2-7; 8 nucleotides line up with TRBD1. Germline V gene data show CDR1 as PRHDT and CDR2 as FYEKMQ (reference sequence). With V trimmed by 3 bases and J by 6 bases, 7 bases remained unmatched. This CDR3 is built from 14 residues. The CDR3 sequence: CASSFGQGEAEQYF. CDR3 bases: TGTGCCAGCAGCTTTGGACAGGGAGAGGCCGAGCAGTACTTC.

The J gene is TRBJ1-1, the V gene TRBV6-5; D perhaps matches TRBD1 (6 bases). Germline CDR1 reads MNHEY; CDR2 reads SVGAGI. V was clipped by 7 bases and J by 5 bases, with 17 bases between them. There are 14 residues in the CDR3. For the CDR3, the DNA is TGTGCCAGCAAAAGGGGGGGCCCCAGGACTGAAGCTTTCTTT. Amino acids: CASKRGGPRTEAFF.

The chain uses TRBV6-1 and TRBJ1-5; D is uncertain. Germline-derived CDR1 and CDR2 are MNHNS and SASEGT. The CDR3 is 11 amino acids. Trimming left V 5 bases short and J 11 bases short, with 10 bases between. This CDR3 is CASSPGLAQHF. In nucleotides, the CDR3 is TGTGCCAGCAGTCCCGGACTGGCCCAGCATTTT.

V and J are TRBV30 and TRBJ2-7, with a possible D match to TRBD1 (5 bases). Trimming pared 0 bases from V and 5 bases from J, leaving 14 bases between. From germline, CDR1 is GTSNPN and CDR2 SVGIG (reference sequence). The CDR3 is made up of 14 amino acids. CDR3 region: CAWSVTSRVDEQYF. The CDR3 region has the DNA TGTGCCTGGAGTGTCACCTCCAGGGTGGACGAGCAGTACTTC.

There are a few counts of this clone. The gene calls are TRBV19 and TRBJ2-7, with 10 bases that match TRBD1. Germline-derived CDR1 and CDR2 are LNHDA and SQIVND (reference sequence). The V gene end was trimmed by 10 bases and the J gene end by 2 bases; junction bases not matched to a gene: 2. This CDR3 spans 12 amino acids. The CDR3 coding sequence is TGTGCCACTGGGACAGGGGCCTACGAGCAGTACTTC. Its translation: CATGTGAYEQYF. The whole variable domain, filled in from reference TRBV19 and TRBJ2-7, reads DGGITQSPKYLFRKEGQNVTLSCEQNLNHDAMYWYRQDPGQGLRLIYYSQIVNDFQKGDIAEGYSVSREKKESFPLTVTSAQKNPTAFYLCATGTGAYEQYFGPGTRLTVT.

The CDR3 protein is CASCPGQGANQPQHF. The CDR3 DNA follows: TGTGCCAGCTGTCCGGGACAGGGGGCTAATCAGCCCCAGCATTTT. The chain joins TRBV27 to TRBJ1-5; TRBD1 matches at 12 bases. In germline, CDR1 is MNHEY, CDR2 SMNVEV (reference sequence). This CDR3 spans 15 amino acids. The V and J ends lost 8 bases and 4 bases, in that order; junction bases with no gene match: 6.

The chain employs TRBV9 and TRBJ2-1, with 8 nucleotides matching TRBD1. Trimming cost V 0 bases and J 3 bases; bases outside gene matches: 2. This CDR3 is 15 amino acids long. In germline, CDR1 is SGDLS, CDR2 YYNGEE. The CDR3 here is CASSVVTGGYNEQFF. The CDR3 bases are TGTGCCAGCAGCGTAGTTACAGGGGGCTACAATGAGCAGTTCTTC.

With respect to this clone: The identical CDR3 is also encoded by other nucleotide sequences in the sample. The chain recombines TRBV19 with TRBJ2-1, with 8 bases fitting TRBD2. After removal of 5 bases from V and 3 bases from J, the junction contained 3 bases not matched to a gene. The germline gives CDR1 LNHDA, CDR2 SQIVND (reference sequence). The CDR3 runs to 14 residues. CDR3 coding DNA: TGTGCCAGTAGTCGGGGGGGGGACTACAATGAGCAGTTCTTC. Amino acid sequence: CASSRGGDYNEQFF.

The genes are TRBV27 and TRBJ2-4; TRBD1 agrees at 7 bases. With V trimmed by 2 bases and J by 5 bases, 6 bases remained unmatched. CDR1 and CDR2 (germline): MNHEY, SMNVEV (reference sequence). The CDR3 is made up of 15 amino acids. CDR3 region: CASSLLGGRENIQYF. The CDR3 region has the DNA TGTGCCAGCAGTTTACTAGGGGGCAGAGAAAACATTCAGTACTTC.

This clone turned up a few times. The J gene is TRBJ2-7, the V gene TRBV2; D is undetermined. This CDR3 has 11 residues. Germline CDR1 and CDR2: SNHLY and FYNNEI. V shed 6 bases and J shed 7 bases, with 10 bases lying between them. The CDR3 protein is CASSPLEEQYF. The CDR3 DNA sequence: TGTGCCAGCAGCCCCCTAGAAGAGCAGTACTTC. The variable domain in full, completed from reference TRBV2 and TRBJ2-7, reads EPEVTQTPSHQVTQMGQEVILRCVPISNHLYFYWYRQILGQKVEFLVSFYNNEISEKSEIFDDQFSVERPDGSNFTLKIRSTKLEDSAMYFCASSPLEEQYFGPGTRLTVT.

CDR3 amino acids: CASGGGPEAFF. As DNA, the CDR3 is TGTGCCAGCGGGGGGGGACCTGAAGCTTTCTTT. V is TRBV7-9 and J is TRBJ1-1; possibly TRBD1 for D (5 bases). The CDR3 is 11 amino acids. Per germline, CDR1 SEHNR and CDR2 FQNEAQ (reference sequence). V was pared by 8 bases and J by 6 bases, with 10 bases between.

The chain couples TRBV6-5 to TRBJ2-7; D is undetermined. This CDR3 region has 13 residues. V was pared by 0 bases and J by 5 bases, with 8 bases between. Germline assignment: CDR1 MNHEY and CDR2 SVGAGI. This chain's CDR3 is CASSYSPRDEQYF. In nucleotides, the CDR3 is TGTGCCAGCAGTTACTCTCCCCGGGACGAGCAGTACTTC.

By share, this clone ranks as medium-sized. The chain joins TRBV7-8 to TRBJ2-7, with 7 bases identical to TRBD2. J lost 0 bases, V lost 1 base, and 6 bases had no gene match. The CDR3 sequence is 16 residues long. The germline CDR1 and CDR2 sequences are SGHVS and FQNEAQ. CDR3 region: CASSLGASGYSYEQYF. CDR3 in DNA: TGTGCCAGCAGCTTAGGGGCTAGCGGTTACTCCTACGAGCAGTACTTC.